This entry describes one T cell receptor beta chain. TCRdb reprocessed the RT-PCR reads via MiXCR and lists one record per CDR3 protein. The sample records 900,000 to 1,000,000 distinct CDR3 sequences, over 15% being singletons. The data were taken from a study of patients and donors after allogeneic stem cell transplantation. Looked up from germline, CDR1 is SNHLY and CDR2 is FYNNEI. V lost 7 bases and J 6 bases, leaving 12 bases between the germline ends. The CDR3 runs to 13 residues. This clonotype was sampled from a human donor who was either an allogeneic HSCT recipient or a stem cell or donor lymphocyte infusion donor (not recorded which). It is not recorded whose cells these are; they may come from a transplant donor. The sequencing input was blood, either unsorted or a sorted T cell fraction (not recorded which). The V gene is TRBV2, the J gene TRBJ2-2, with D hard to call. Here the CDR3 DNA reads TGTGCCAGCAAAGGGAAACGTTCCGGGGAGCTGTTTTTT. Amino acids: CASKGKRSGELFF.